Below, one T cell receptor (beta chain) is given with its context. No antigen is known for it. Profiled with immunoSEQ multiplex PCR; TCRdb holds only in-frame clones, not every one. Of over 20,000 clones listed, over 80% were seen once; the top ten hold approximately 1.7%. This entry belongs to a study of PD-1 blockade in classical Hodgkin lymphoma. General study points: Why repertoires differed is undefined; disease activity or prior therapy possibly contributed.

This CDR3 has 11 residues. The germline V gene has CDR1 GTSNPN and CDR2 SVGIG (reference sequence). V was pared by 5 bases and J by 5 bases, with 6 bases between. After autologous stem cell transplantation all patients relapsed, and prior brentuximab vedotin exposure differed between cohorts. Magnetic depletion of unwanted cells isolated CD4+ T cells from thawed PBMCs. This sample comprised CD4+ T cells from blood, obtained at baseline. This sequence originates from a human donor with classical Hodgkin lymphoma. The chain recombines TRBV30 with TRBJ2-2; no reliable D call. The CDR3 DNA follows: TGTGCCTGGGGAGAGACCGGGGAGCTGTTTTTT. Translating gives CAWGETGELFF.